These 31 T cell receptor beta chains came from one sample sequenced in a study of OX40 agonist ivuxolimab in advanced cancers. The repertoire was sequenced with immunoSEQ multiplex PCR; TCRdb's copy has only in-frame clones and lacks some. The sample holds 25,000 to 30,000 clones; under 80% are singletons and the top ten take 25% to 30%. The input for sequencing was CD4+ or CD8+ T cells sorted from blood, taken in a trial of the OX40 agonist ivuxolimab. The receptor set was obtained from an adult with an advanced solid tumor such as melanoma, head and neck, liver or kidney cancer.

This chain links TRBV7-9 with TRBJ1-4; D might be TRBD1 (6 bases). CDR3 size: 16 residues. V was cut by 5 bases and J by 3 bases, with 16 bases left in between. Germline CDR1 is SEHNR and CDR2 is FQNEAQ (reference sequence). Here the CDR3 reads CASSPVDRPANEKLFF. CDR3 in DNA: TGTGCCAGCAGCCCGGTTGACAGGCCAGCTAATGAAAAACTGTTTTTT.

This chain connects TRBV5-1 to TRBJ2-3; TRBD2 agrees at 15 bases. V trimming: 2 bases; J trimming: 3 bases; junction bases outside the gene matches: 4. Germline V lookup: CDR1 SGHRS, CDR2 YFSETQ. The CDR3 consists of 17 residues. The CDR3 reads CASSFLGLAGGTDTQYF. In DNA form, the CDR3 reads TGCGCCAGCAGCTTCCTGGGACTAGCGGGAGGAACAGATACGCAGTATTTT.

The V call is TRBV7-9, the J call TRBJ1-3; perhaps TRBD1 as D (5 bases). There are 15 residues in the CDR3. Germline loops: CDR1 SEHNR, CDR2 FQNEAQ (reference sequence). The V gene lost 1 base and the J gene lost 3 bases, with 10 bases spanning the gap. CDR3 DNA sequence: TGTGCCAGCAGCTTAGACGGGGGTATTGGAAACACCATATATTTT. This codes for CASSLDGGIGNTIYF.

The chain recombines TRBV6-5 with TRBJ1-3, with TRBD1 as a possible D gene (6 bases). Germline assignment: CDR1 MNHEY and CDR2 SVGAGI. The CDR3 runs to 15 residues. Deletions cut 5 bases from V and 1 base from J, with 12 bases between. Written as DNA, the CDR3 is TGTGCCAGCAGTCAGCCCACAGGGTCTGGAAACACCATATATTTT. This sequence encodes CASSQPTGSGNTIYF.

The CDR3 DNA reads TGTGCCAGCAGTTTGGTCCTTACAGGGGCTTTTTCGACCCAGTACTTC. It translates to CASSLVLTGAFSTQYF. V usage is TRBV28 and J usage is TRBJ2-5; 7 nucleotides agree with TRBD1. Germline loops: CDR1 MDHEN, CDR2 SYDVKM. This CDR3 region has 16 residues. V was pared by 3 bases and J by 7 bases, with 14 bases of the junction left unmatched.

The V gene is TRBV5-6, the J gene TRBJ2-7; D gene unclear. Germline CDR1 SGHDT, CDR2 YYEEEE. This CDR3 has 15 residues. V dropped 0 bases and J dropped 9 bases, with 19 bases sitting between them. DNA of the CDR3: TGTGCCAGCAGCTTGGTTGCTGGGCTAAAAAAGGGGCAGTACTTC. Translation gives CASSLVAGLKKGQYF.

The V gene is TRBV5-8, the J gene TRBJ2-1, with D possibly matching TRBD2 (5 bases). V gave up 5 bases and J gave up 4 bases, with 10 bases separating them. The CDR3 is made up of 13 amino acids. Germline CDR1 is SGHTS and CDR2 is YDEGEE. CDR3: CASRESGYNEQFF. In DNA, the CDR3 is TGTGCCAGCAGAGAGTCGGGATACAATGAGCAGTTCTTC.

The chain joins TRBV25-1 to TRBJ2-1; the D is unclear. CDR3 length equals 11 residues. Germline V CDR1 and CDR2: MGHDK, SYGVNS. V was cut by 1 base and J by 7 bases, with 2 bases left in between. The CDR3 nucleotides are TGTGCCAGCAGTGAATGGAATGAGCAGTTCTTC. Translating gives CASSEWNEQFF.

The gene calls are TRBV4-1 and TRBJ2-7, with D tentatively TRBD1 or TRBD2 (6 bases each). The CDR3 spans 16 residues. Per the germline V gene, CDR1 is MGHRA and CDR2 is YSYEKL. V was cut by 0 bases and J by 0 bases, with 12 bases left in between. CDR3 amino acids: CASSQDLGGYSYEQYF. CDR3 nucleotide sequence: TGCGCCAGCAGCCAAGATCTGGGGGGCTACTCCTACGAGCAGTACTTC.

This clone was counted between two and nine times. J is TRBJ1-1 and V is TRBV9; 11 bases match TRBD1. The length of the CDR3 is 16 residues. Germline trimming cut 4 bases from V and 4 bases from J; bases unmatched to any gene: 9. Per germline, CDR1 SGDLS and CDR2 YYNGEE. The DNA of the CDR3 is TGTGCCAGCAGCACAACCGGGACAGGGGGAACCACTGAAGCTTTCTTT. The encoded protein is CASSTTGTGGTTEAFF.

The chain is built from TRBV5-6 and TRBJ2-5; D is ambiguous. V dropped 3 bases and J dropped 0 bases, with 15 bases sitting between them. CDR1 is SGHDT and CDR2 is YYEEEE in the germline V gene. CDR3 size: 16 residues. CDR3 region: CASSSSLRLYQETQYF. The DNA for the CDR3 is TGTGCCAGCAGCTCGTCGCTCAGGCTATACCAAGAGACCCAGTACTTC.

The CDR3 sequence is CASSLTGSLFSGTEAFF. The CDR3 DNA is TGTGCCAGCAGCTTGACGGGGTCCCTTTTTTCGGGCACTGAAGCTTTCTTT. This rearrangement joins TRBV7-9 to TRBJ1-1, with no clear D. Between the trimmed V and J ends, which lost 3 bases and 4 bases, there was a span of 21 bases. CDR1 SEHNR and CDR2 FQNEAQ come from the germline V gene (reference sequence). The CDR3 covers 17 residues.

This chain connects TRBV10-3 to TRBJ2-5, with 14 bases matching TRBD2. Losses at the gene ends were 4 bases for V and 3 bases for J; bases not matched to a gene: 10. Germline-derived CDR1 and CDR2 are ENHRY and SYGVKD. CDR3 length: 18 residues. CDR3: CAISVGGSGLAGEETQYF. CDR3 coding DNA: TGTGCCATCAGTGTGGGGGGCTCGGGACTAGCGGGGGAAGAGACCCAGTACTTC.

The gene calls are TRBV9 and TRBJ2-7, with 8 bases identical to TRBD1. The CDR3 has 15 amino acids. Germline V gene data show CDR1 as SGDLS and CDR2 as YYNGEE. J gave up 2 bases and V 4 bases, and 8 bases lay outside the gene matches. CDR3 sequence (DNA): TGTGCCAGCAGCAGAACAGGGGGTTCGCCCTACGAGCAGTACTTC. Protein: CASSRTGGSPYEQYF.

This clone was detected a few times. This chain uses TRBV30 with TRBJ1-2, with D maybe TRBD1 (6 bases). The CDR3 length is 13 residues. Trimming pared 3 bases from V and 4 bases from J, leaving 12 bases between. The germline CDR1 and CDR2 sequences are GTSNPN and SVGIG (reference sequence). The CDR3 protein is CAWSAGVGYGYTF. The CDR3 DNA reads as TGTGCCTGGAGCGCAGGGGTTGGCTATGGCTACACCTTC.

The chain recombines TRBV10-1 with TRBJ2-2; no clear D gene. Trimming removed 5 bases from V and 7 bases from J, with 11 bases in between. CDR1 WNHNN and CDR2 SYGVQD come from the germline V gene (reference sequence). The CDR3 sequence is 13 residues long. Written as DNA, the CDR3 is TGCGCCAGCAGTTCTGGGTCGGGCGGGGAGCTGTTTTTT. Protein: CASSSGSGGELFF.

This clone was seen at least ten times. The V and J genes are TRBV11-2 and TRBJ1-2; D not certain. Germline-derived CDR1 and CDR2 are SGHAT and FQNNGV. Trimming removed 4 bases at V and 3 bases at J, with 12 bases between. CDR3 length equals 14 residues. CDR3 protein: CASSSGSLHYGYTF. The CDR3 nucleotides are TGTGCCAGCAGCTCTGGGAGCCTGCACTATGGCTACACCTTC.

V usage is TRBV5-1 and J usage is TRBJ1-6; D is undetermined. V was clipped by 4 bases and J by 9 bases, with 14 bases between them. This CDR3 has 14 amino acids. Germline V gene lookup returns CDR1 SGHRS and CDR2 YFSETQ. CDR3 residues: CASSPEMGISPLHF. CDR3 DNA: TGCGCCAGCAGCCCGGAGATGGGGATTTCACCCCTCCACTTT.

The chain recombines TRBV5-8 with TRBJ1-1; maybe TRBD1 (5 bases). This CDR3 has 15 amino acids. The germline gives CDR1 SGHTS, CDR2 YDEGEE. The ends were cut back, 2 bases at V and 0 bases at J, with 11 bases in the middle. The CDR3 reads CASSFYQTVNTEAFF. The CDR3 region has the DNA TGTGCCAGCAGCTTCTACCAGACAGTGAACACTGAAGCTTTCTTT.

This chain connects TRBV13 to TRBJ2-6; tentatively, D is TRBD1 (5 bases). Trimming took 3 bases from V and 0 from J, leaving 18 bases between them. Germline V gene lookup returns CDR1 PRHDT and CDR2 FYEKMQ (reference sequence). There are 19 residues in the CDR3. The CDR3 nucleotides read TGTGCCAGCAGCTTTCAGGCGCAGGGTTTATACTCTGGGGCCAACGTCCTGACTTTC. Its translation: CASSFQAQGLYSGANVLTF.

The chain combines TRBV11-2 with TRBJ2-7; perhaps TRBD1 as D (5 bases). Germline V gives CDR1 SGHAT, CDR2 FQNNGV. CDR3 length: 15 residues. Deletions cut 2 bases from V and 5 bases from J, with 16 bases between. Here the CDR3 reads CASSLTPGLVHEQYF. The CDR3 nucleotides are TGTGCCAGCAGCTTAACCCCAGGGCTAGTGCACGAGCAGTACTTC.

This clone was seen once. The genes are TRBV7-9 and TRBJ1-6, with TRBD1 matching over 7 bases. Trimming at V came to 5 bases and at J to 3 bases, leaving 4 bases not matched to a gene. This CDR3 has 15 residues. Germline CDR1 is SEHNR and CDR2 is FQNEAQ (reference sequence). CDR3 in DNA: TGTGCCAGCAGCGCCGGACAGGACTATAATTCACCCCTCCACTTT. Translating gives CASSAGQDYNSPLHF. The full variable domain, rest sourced from reference TRBV7-9 and TRBJ1-6, is DTGVSQNPRHKITKRGQNVTFRCDPISEHNRLYWYRQTLGQGPEFLTYFQNEAQLEKSRLLSDRFSAERPKGSFSTLEIQRTEQGDSAMYLCASSAGQDYNSPLHFGNGTRLTVT.

DNA of the CDR3: TGTGCCAACCCACAGGGGGTTGGCTCCTACGAGCAGTACTTC. Its translation: CANPQGVGSYEQYF. The genes are TRBV19 and TRBJ2-7; 8 nucleotides match TRBD1. V lost 10 bases, J lost 0 bases, and 8 bases stayed unmatched. The CDR3 spans 14 residues. CDR1 is LNHDA, CDR2 SQIVND, per germline (reference sequence).

The J gene is TRBJ2-7, the V gene TRBV27; 8 bases agree with TRBD2. The germline V gene has CDR1 MNHEY and CDR2 SMNVEV (reference sequence). The CDR3 is 13 residues long. V lost 6 bases, J lost 3 bases, and 4 bases stayed unmatched. The CDR3 reads CASRERGYYEQYF. The CDR3, as DNA: TGTGCCAGCAGAGAGCGGGGGTACTACGAGCAGTACTTC.

The rearrangement joins TRBV5-1 to TRBJ2-4; TRBD2 agrees at 7 bases. J gave up 9 bases and V 3 bases, and 18 bases lay outside the gene matches. The germline CDR1 and CDR2 sequences are SGHRS and YFSETQ. CDR3 length: 17 residues. In DNA form, the CDR3 reads TGCGCCAGCAGCTCCTCCATACTTGGGGGGGATTTTCGCATTCAGTACTTC. Translating it yields CASSSSILGGDFRIQYF.

This clone was seen once. The rearrangement joins TRBV7-2 to TRBJ2-5; D is tentatively TRBD1 or TRBD2 (6 bases each). Germline CDR1 reads SGHTA; CDR2 reads FQGNSA. The ends were cut back, 1 base at V and 10 bases at J, with 22 bases in the middle. The CDR3 has 16 residues. Here the CDR3 reads CASSLGPGAPFSVQYF. The CDR3 DNA is TGTGCCAGCAGCTTAGGCCCGGGGGCCCCTTTCTCGGTCCAGTACTTC. Supplemented by reference TRBV7-2 and TRBJ2-5, the full variable domain reads GAGVSQSPSNKVTEKGKDVELRCDPISGHTALYWYRQSLGQGLEFLIYFQGNSAPDKSGLPSDRFSAERTGGSVSTLTIQRTQQEDSAVYLCASSLGPGAPFSVQYFGPGTRLLVL.

The chain carries TRBV29-1 and TRBJ2-1; 9 bases align to TRBD2. The CDR3 contains 14 residues. Germline-derived CDR1 and CDR2 are SQVTM and ANQGSEA. V lost 4 bases to trimming and J lost 7 bases; unmatched junction nucleotides: 8. CDR3 loop: CSVAGTSSWNEQFF. CDR3 nucleotide sequence: TGCAGCGTTGCTGGGACTAGCAGTTGGAATGAGCAGTTCTTC.

This clone has just one count. The rearrangement joins TRBV27 to TRBJ1-3, with 7 bases aligning to TRBD1. With V trimmed by 10 bases and J by 4 bases, 4 bases remained unmatched. Germline V gives CDR1 MNHEY, CDR2 SMNVEV (reference sequence). The CDR3 consists of 12 residues. The CDR3 reads CATQGSGNTIYF. DNA for the CDR3: TGTGCCACACAGGGGTCCGGAAACACCATATATTTT.

The chain has TRBV2 and TRBJ2-7, with D possibly matching TRBD1 (6 bases). V was clipped by 6 bases and J by 2 bases, with 14 bases between them. The CDR3 totals 14 residues. Germline V gene data show CDR1 as SNHLY and CDR2 as FYNNEI. In DNA, the CDR3 is TGTGCCAGCAGGAGGGCAGGGGTTGCCTACGAGCAGTACTTC. Protein sequence: CASRRAGVAYEQYF.

The chain joins TRBV11-3 to TRBJ2-3; D unclear. CDR3 length: 15 amino acids. The V gene's germline CDR1 is SGHNT and CDR2 YENEEA. The germline V and J ends were trimmed by 2 bases and 0 bases, with 9 bases remaining between them. The CDR3 DNA is TGTGCCAGCAGCTTACCTCGTGCTAGCACAGATACGCAGTATTTT. Amino acid sequence: CASSLPRASTDTQYF.

This clone was found a few times. In DNA, the CDR3 is TGCGCCAGCAGCTTGGGGCCGGAGCAGTACTTC. Translated: CASSLGPEQYF. This sequence joins TRBV5-1 and TRBJ2-7; D remains unclear. CDR1 SGHRS and CDR2 YFSETQ come from the germline V gene. This CDR3 has 11 residues. V lost 0 bases and J 7 bases, leaving 5 bases between the germline ends.